Listed below are T cell receptor beta chains from one sample, sequenced in a study of cytomegalovirus exposure and HLA in healthy donors. Some clones are missing from TCRdb's copy, which holds only in-frame ones; the method was immunoSEQ multiplex PCR. Among approximately 170,000 clones listed, roughly 80% were seen once. Sequences were obtained from PBMCs. The receptor set was obtained from a male donor in good health and CMV-seronegative. CDR3s leave out the opening cysteine and the closing phenylalanine or tryptophan. Fields, in order: J gene, V gene, CDR3 protein.

TRBJ1-2 | TRBV5-4 | ASSFGDRDRGYT
TRBJ1-1 | TRBV9 | ASSRDRGKDTEAF
TRBJ1-3 | TRBV7-9 | ASSGPRAGGVNTIY
TRBJ2-7 | TRBV6-5 | ASNPPGGEQY
TRBJ1-1 | TRBV7-8 | ASSSGQGYEAF
TRBJ2-1 | TRBV5-1 | ASSRVTDYNEQF
TRBJ2-1 | TRBV9 | ASSPQAGSSYNEQF
TRBJ1-2 | TRBV29-1 | SVHGAGGDGYT
TRBJ2-5 | TRBV9 | ASSVTGGQETQY
TRBJ2-4 | TRBV19 | ASSMGGGEEGYIQY
TRBJ2-2 | TRBV25-1 | ASSLTGELF
TRBJ2-3 | TRBV7-8 | ASSFEGVHGTDTQY
TRBJ1-1 | TRBV6-5 | ASLGQGKTEAF
TRBJ2-6 | TRBV25-1 | ASRGVASGNSGANVLT
TRBJ2-2 | TRBV6-1 | ASSMFTGELF